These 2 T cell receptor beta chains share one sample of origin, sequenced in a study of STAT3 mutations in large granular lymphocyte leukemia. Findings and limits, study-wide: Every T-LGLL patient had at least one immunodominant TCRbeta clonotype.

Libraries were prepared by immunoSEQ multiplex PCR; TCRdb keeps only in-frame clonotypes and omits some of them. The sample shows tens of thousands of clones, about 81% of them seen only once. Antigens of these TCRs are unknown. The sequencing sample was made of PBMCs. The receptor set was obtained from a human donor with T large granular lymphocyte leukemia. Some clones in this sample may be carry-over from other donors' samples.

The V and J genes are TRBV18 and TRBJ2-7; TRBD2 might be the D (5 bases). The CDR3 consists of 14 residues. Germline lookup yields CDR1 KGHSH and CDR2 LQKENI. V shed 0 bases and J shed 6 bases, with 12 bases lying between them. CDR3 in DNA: TGTGCCAGCTCACCACCAATCCGAGGGAGCGAGCAGTACTTC. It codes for CASSPPIRGSEQYF.

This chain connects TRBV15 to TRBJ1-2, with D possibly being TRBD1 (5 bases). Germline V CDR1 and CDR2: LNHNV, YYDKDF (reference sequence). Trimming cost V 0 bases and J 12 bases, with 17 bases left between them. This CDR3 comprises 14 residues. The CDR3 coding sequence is TGTGCCACCAGCAGAGATTTGGGGGGAGAGGGAGACACCTTC. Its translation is CATSRDLGGEGDTF.